This TCR beta chain stems from a study of blood T cells in healthy people across ages. Study outcomes and limitations: As naive T cell percentage varied, TCR beta diversity correlated strongly with it. The recorded TCR beta diversity per million T cells decreased in a roughly linear manner with age.

Together with a sample-barcoded 5' primer, a J-beta primer mix was included in a second PCR lasting 7 to 11 cycles. In TCRdb, the 5' RACE reads were re-called with MiXCR into one record per CDR3 protein. The table lists about 580,000 distinct CDR3 sequences, around half of them singletons. Regarding this clonotype: The antigen remains unidentified.

The length of the CDR3 is 15 residues. V lost 3 bases to trimming and J lost 7 bases; unmatched junction nucleotides: 8. Germline V gene sequence: CDR1 SGDLS, CDR2 YYNGEE. Sequenced material: blood. This sequence joins TRBV9 and TRBJ2-2, with TRBD2 matching 8 bases. This sequence was found in a man aged 80 or over in good health. The CDR3, as DNA: TGTGCCAGCAGCGCCCGGGGACTAGGTAGCGGGGAGCTGTTTTTT. This translates into CASSARGLGSGELFF.